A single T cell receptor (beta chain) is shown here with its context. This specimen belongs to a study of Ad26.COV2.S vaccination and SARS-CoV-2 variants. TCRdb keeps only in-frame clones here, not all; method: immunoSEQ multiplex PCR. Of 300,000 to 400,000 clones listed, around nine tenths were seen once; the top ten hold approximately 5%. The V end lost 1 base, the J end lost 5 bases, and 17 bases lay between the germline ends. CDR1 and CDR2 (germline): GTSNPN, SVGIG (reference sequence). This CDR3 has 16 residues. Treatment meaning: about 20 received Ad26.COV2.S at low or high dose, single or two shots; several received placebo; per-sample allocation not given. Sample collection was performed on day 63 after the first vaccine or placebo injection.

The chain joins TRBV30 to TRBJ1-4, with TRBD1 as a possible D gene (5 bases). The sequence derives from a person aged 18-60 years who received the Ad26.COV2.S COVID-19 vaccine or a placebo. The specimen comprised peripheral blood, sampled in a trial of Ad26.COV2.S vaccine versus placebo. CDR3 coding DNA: TGTGCCTGGAGTGAGGGGATTTGGACGGAAAATGAAAAACTGTTTTTT. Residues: CAWSEGIWTENEKLFF.